Listed here are 14 T cell receptor beta chains from one sample, sequenced in a study of blood T cell repertoires in COVID-19. The assay was immunoSEQ multiplex PCR, and TCRdb's table has in-frame clones only and misses some. This table holds around 290,000 clones, approximately 85% found once. The sequenced sample consisted of PBMCs or T cells enriched from blood (not recorded which). The origin of the receptors is a woman aged 25 to 39 who had recovered from COVID-19.

The rearrangement joins TRBV18 to TRBJ1-1; D possibly corresponds to TRBD1 (6 bases). The CDR3 is 15 residues long. The germline gives CDR1 KGHSH, CDR2 LQKENI. V shed 4 bases and J shed 1 base, with 13 bases lying between them. The CDR3: CASSLRQEPNTEAFF. CDR3 nucleotides: TGTGCCAGCTCACTCCGACAGGAGCCGAACACTGAAGCTTTCTTT.

The rearrangement links TRBV6-1 to TRBJ2-1; a weak D match, TRBD2 (6 bases). Trimming cost V 2 bases and J 3 bases, with 11 bases left between them. The germline V gene has CDR1 MNHNS and CDR2 SASEGT. The CDR3 runs 15 residues. The CDR3 region is CASSETAGNYNEQFF. As DNA, the CDR3 is TGTGCCAGCAGTGAAACTGCGGGAAACTACAATGAGCAGTTCTTC.

The chain employs TRBV5-1 and TRBJ2-1, with D possibly matching TRBD1 (6 bases). The CDR3 is made up of 14 amino acids. Germline V gene sequence: CDR1 SGHRS, CDR2 YFSETQ. Trimming cost V 0 bases and J 3 bases, with 7 bases left between them. DNA of the CDR3: TGCGCCAGCAGCTTGGAACAGGGCTACAATGAGCAGTTCTTC. It is translated as CASSLEQGYNEQFF.

The rearrangement links TRBV27 to TRBJ2-1; 8 positions match TRBD2. The CDR3 is 16 residues long. V was pared by 2 bases and J by 7 bases, with 10 bases of the junction left unmatched. Germline CDR1 is MNHEY and CDR2 is SMNVEV (reference sequence). The chain's CDR3 is CASSLLGRGRWNEQFF. The CDR3 DNA follows: TGTGCCAGCAGTTTACTCGGGAGGGGCCGTTGGAATGAGCAGTTCTTC.

The V and J genes are TRBV5-1 and TRBJ2-7, with 10 nucleotides matching TRBD1. Trimming removed 1 base from V and 4 bases from J; junction bases left unmatched: 8. CDR3 length: 16 residues. Per the germline V gene, CDR1 is SGHRS and CDR2 is YFSETQ. This CDR3 reads CASSLRPGQGPYEQYF. The CDR3 region has the DNA TGCGCCAGCAGCTTGCGGCCGGGACAGGGGCCTTACGAGCAGTACTTC.

The rearrangement links TRBV28 to TRBJ2-7; maybe TRBD1 (5 bases). The CDR3 extends over 13 amino acids. Per germline, CDR1 MDHEN and CDR2 SYDVKM. The V and J ends lost 2 bases and 3 bases respectively, with 8 bases between them. The CDR3, as DNA: TGTGCCAGCAGTTTACAGGGTAACTACGAGCAGTACTTC. Its protein is CASSLQGNYEQYF.

This chain uses TRBV5-1 with TRBJ1-6; 7 bases agree with TRBD1. V was clipped by 5 bases and J by 6 bases; unmatched bases: 8. The CDR3 runs to 15 residues. From germline, CDR1 is SGHRS and CDR2 YFSETQ. Here the CDR3 reads CASRLGGGLNSPLHF. CDR3 nucleotide sequence: TGCGCCAGCAGGCTAGGGGGCGGCCTTAATTCACCCCTCCACTTT. Supplemented by reference TRBV5-1 and TRBJ1-6, the full variable domain reads KAGVTQTPRYLIKTRGQQVTLSCSPISGHRSVSWYQQTPGQGLQFLFEYFSETQRNKGNFPGRFSGRQFSNSRSEMNVSTLELGDSALYLCASRLGGGLNSPLHFGNGTRLTVT.

The rearrangement links TRBV5-1 to TRBJ2-1, with 12 positions matching TRBD2. The CDR3 is 13 residues long. Germline lookup yields CDR1 SGHRS and CDR2 YFSETQ. V lost 7 bases, J lost 8 bases, and 4 bases stayed unmatched. DNA for the CDR3: TGCGCCAGCCGACTAGCGGGAGCAGATGAGCAGTTCTTC. Encoded protein: CASRLAGADEQFF.

This chain connects TRBV7-9 to TRBJ1-1, with a possible D match to TRBD1 (6 bases). CDR3 length: 15 amino acids. The V gene lost 5 bases and the J gene lost 5 bases, with 18 bases spanning the gap. Germline CDR1 reads SEHNR; CDR2 reads FQNEAQ (reference sequence). The CDR3 nucleotides read TGTGCCAGCAGCCCCCCGGGGGGCGCGTCGACTGAAGCTTTCTTT. Its translation: CASSPPGGASTEAFF.

This chain links TRBV28 with TRBJ1-2; 9 bases map to TRBD1. V lost 3 bases, J lost 0 bases, and 8 bases stayed unmatched. This CDR3 has 17 residues. Germline V lookup: CDR1 MDHEN, CDR2 SYDVKM. CDR3 region: CASSFLGQGLANYGYTF. CDR3 DNA: TGTGCCAGCAGTTTCCTGGGACAGGGATTAGCTAACTATGGCTACACCTTC.

The chain's CDR3 is CASSSESRGLYNEQFF. CDR3 DNA: TGTGCCAGCTCGTCAGAGAGCAGGGGGCTCTACAATGAGCAGTTCTTC. The rearrangement joins TRBV18 to TRBJ2-1; 8 bases line up with TRBD1. The CDR3 extends over 16 amino acids. J gave up 3 bases and V 6 bases, and 10 bases lay outside the gene matches. Looked up from germline, CDR1 is KGHSH and CDR2 is LQKENI.

This clone was seen only a few times. V is TRBV19 and J is TRBJ1-2; 9 positions match TRBD1. This CDR3 region has 14 residues. CDR1 is LNHDA and CDR2 is SQIVND in the germline V gene (reference sequence). Trimming removed 6 bases from V and 3 bases from J; junction bases left unmatched: 5. The CDR3 DNA follows: TGTGCCAGTAGGCCACAGGGGGCTGACTATGGCTACACCTTC. This gives the protein CASRPQGADYGYTF.

A few counts support this clone. The gene calls are TRBV4-1 and TRBJ2-7, with D perhaps TRBD2 (5 bases). This CDR3 region has 12 residues. Germline V lookup: CDR1 MGHRA, CDR2 YSYEKL. V was trimmed by 7 bases and J by 7 bases, leaving 14 bases between them. The CDR3 DNA is TGCGCCAGCACCGCGGTATCGGGGGAGCAGTACTTC. It is translated as CASTAVSGEQYF.

CDR3: CASSYSKPGNSYEQYF. The CDR3 nucleotides are TGTGCCAGCAGTTACTCGAAGCCAGGCAACTCCTACGAGCAGTACTTC. J is TRBJ2-7 and V is TRBV6-5; the D is unclear. V lost 0 bases, J lost 0 bases, and 12 bases lay in between. The CDR3 is made up of 16 amino acids. Germline lookup yields CDR1 MNHEY and CDR2 SVGAGI.